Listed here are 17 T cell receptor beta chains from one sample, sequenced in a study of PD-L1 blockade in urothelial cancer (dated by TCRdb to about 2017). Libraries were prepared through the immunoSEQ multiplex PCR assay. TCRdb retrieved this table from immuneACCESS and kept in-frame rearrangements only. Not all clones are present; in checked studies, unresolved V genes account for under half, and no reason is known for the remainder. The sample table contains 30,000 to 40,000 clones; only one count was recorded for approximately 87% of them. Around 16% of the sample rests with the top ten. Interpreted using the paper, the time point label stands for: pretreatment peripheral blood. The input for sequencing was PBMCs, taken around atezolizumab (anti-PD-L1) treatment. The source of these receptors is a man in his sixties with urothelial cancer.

CDR3 residues: CASSPYSGDTQYF. The CDR3 DNA is TGTGCCAGCAGCCCTTACTCCGGAGATACGCAGTATTTT. This sequence joins TRBV7-2 and TRBJ2-3; no reliable D call. CDR1 and CDR2 (germline): SGHTA, FQGNSA. V lost 5 bases and J 5 bases, leaving 11 bases between the germline ends. The length of the CDR3 is 13 residues. Looking up the rest from reference TRBV7-2 and TRBJ2-3 gives the full variable domain: GAGVSQSPSNKVTEKGKDVELRCDPISGHTALYWYRQSLGQGLEFLIYFQGNSAPDKSGLPSDRFSAERTGGSVSTLTIQRTQQEDSAVYLCASSPYSGDTQYFGPGTRLTVL.

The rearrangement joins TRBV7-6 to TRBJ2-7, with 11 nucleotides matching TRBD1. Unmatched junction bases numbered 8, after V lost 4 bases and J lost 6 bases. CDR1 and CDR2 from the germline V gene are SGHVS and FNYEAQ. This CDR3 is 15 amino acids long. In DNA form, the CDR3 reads TGTGCCAGCAGCTCGCTAGGACAGGGGGCAGGCGAGCAGTACTTC. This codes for CASSSLGQGAGEQYF.

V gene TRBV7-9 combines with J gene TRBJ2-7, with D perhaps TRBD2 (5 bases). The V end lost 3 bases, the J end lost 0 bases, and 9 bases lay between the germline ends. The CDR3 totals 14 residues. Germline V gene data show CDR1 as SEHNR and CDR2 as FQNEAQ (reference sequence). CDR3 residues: CASSLDSYSYEQYF. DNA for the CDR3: TGTGCCAGCAGCTTGGACTCTTACTCCTACGAGCAGTACTTC.

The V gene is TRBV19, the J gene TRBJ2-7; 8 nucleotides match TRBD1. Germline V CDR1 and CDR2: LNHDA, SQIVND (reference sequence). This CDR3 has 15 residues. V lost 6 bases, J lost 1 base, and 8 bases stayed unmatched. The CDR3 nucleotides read TGTGCCAGTAGCACAGGGGGGTCAGTGTCCTACGAGCAGTACTTC. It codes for CASSTGGSVSYEQYF.

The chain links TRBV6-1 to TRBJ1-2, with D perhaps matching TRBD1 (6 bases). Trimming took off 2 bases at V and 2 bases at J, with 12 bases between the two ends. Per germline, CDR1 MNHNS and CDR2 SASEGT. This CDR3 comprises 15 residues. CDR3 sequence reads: CASSEPHRDNYGYTF. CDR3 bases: TGTGCCAGCAGTGAACCGCACAGGGACAACTATGGCTACACCTTC.

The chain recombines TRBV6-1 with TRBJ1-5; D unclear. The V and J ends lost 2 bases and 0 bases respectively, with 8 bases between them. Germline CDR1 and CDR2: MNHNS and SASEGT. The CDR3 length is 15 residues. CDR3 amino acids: CASSEWEGSNQPQHF. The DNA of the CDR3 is TGTGCCAGCAGTGAATGGGAGGGTAGCAATCAGCCCCAGCATTTT.

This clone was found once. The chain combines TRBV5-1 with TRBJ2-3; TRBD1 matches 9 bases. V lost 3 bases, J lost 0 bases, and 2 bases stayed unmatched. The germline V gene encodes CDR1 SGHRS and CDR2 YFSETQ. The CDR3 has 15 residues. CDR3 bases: TGCGCCAGCAGCTACGGGACAGGGAGCACAGATACGCAGTATTTT. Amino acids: CASSYGTGSTDTQYF.

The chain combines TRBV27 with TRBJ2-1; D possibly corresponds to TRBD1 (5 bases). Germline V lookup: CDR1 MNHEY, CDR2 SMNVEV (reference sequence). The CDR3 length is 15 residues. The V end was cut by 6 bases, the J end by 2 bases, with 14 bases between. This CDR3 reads CASRAAREAYNEQFF. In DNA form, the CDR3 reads TGTGCCAGCAGGGCCGCCAGGGAAGCCTACAATGAGCAGTTCTTC.

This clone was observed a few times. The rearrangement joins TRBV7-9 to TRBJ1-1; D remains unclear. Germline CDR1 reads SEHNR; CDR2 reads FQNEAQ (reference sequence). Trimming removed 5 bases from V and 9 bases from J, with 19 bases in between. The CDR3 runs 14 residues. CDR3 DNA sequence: TGTGCCAGCAGCCACGTCAGAACGGGTCCCCAAGCTTTCTTT. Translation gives CASSHVRTGPQAFF.

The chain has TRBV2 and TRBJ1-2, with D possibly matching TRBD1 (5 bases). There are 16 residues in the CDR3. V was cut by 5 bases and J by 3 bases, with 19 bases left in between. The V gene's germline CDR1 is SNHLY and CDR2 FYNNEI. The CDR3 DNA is TGTGCCAGCAGTTCCATCGGTGGCGAAGGGGACTATGGCTACACCTTC. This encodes CASSSIGGEGDYGYTF.

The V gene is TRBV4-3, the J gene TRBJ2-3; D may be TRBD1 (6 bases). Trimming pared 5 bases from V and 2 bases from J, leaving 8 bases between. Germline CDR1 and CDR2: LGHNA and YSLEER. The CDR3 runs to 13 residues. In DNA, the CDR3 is TGCGCCAGCAGCGGGACAATCACAGATACGCAGTATTTT. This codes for CASSGTITDTQYF.

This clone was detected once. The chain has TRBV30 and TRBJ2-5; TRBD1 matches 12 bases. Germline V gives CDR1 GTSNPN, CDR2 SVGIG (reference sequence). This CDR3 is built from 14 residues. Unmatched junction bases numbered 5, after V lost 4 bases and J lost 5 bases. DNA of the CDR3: TGTGCCTGGACCCGGGACAGGGGGCGCGAGACCCAGTACTTC. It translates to CAWTRDRGRETQYF.

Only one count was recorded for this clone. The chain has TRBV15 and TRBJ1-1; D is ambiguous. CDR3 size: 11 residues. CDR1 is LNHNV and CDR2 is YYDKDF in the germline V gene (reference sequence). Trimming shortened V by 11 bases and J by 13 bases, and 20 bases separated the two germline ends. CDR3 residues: CALGDGSQSFF. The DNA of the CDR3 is TGTGCCCTAGGAGATGGGTCTCAGAGTTTCTTT.

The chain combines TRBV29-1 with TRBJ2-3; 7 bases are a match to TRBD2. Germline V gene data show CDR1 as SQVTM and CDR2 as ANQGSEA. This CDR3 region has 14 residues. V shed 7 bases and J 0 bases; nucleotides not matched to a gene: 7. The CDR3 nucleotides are TGCAGCGCCCGCCCTAGCGGAAGCACAGATACGCAGTATTTT. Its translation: CSARPSGSTDTQYF.

This CDR3 is CASSVDWHEQYF. In DNA, the CDR3 is TGCGCCAGCAGTGTCGACTGGCACGAGCAGTACTTC. The V call is TRBV10-1, the J call TRBJ2-7; D is ambiguous. Trimming removed 4 bases from V and 5 bases from J, with 9 bases in between. Germline V gives CDR1 WNHNN, CDR2 SYGVQD (reference sequence). This CDR3 region has 12 residues.

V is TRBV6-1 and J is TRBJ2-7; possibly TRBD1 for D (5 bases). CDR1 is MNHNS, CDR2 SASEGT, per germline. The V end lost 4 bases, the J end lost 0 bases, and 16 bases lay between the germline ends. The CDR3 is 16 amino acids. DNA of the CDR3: TGTGCCAGCAGTGCCCTTGGCCAGGGTTACTCCTACGAGCAGTACTTC. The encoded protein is CASSALGQGYSYEQYF.

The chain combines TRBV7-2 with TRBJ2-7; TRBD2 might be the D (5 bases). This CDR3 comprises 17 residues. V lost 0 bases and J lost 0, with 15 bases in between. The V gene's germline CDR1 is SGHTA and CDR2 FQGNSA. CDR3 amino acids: CASSLALVAGRSYEQYF. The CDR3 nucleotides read TGTGCCAGCAGCTTAGCCTTGGTCGCGGGCCGCTCCTACGAGCAGTACTTC.